These 31 T cell receptor beta chains came from one sample sequenced in a study of blood T cells in healthy people across ages. The use of a sample-barcoded 5' primer and a J-beta primer mix characterized a second PCR of roughly 6 to 11 cycles. TCRdb passed the 5' RACE reads through MiXCR, listing each CDR3 protein once. This sample carries more than 550,000 distinct CDR3 sequences, about a fifth of them seen once, and the ten largest clones take approximately 20%. Sequences were obtained from blood. The receptor set was obtained from a man aged 65 to 85 in good health.

In the case of this clonotype: The junction departs from germline at one end; a sequencing error may be responsible. This chain connects TRBV29-1 to TRBJ2-3; TRBD1 matches at 8 bases. CDR1 and CDR2 (germline): SQVTM, ANQGSEA. This CDR3 has 14 amino acids. The CDR3 reads CSGYGGGGTGTQYF. The CDR3 nucleotides read TGCAGCGGTTATGGGGGAGGAGGGACAGGTACGCAGTATTTT.

This sequence joins TRBV11-2 and TRBJ2-1, with D possibly being TRBD2 (6 bases). V lost 7 bases to trimming and J lost 2 bases, with 12 bases between them. The CDR3 totals 14 residues. The V gene's germline CDR1 is SGHAT and CDR2 FQNNGV. The CDR3 reads CASKIAVTYNEQFF. DNA of the CDR3: TGTGCCAGCAAGATAGCGGTAACCTACAATGAGCAGTTCTTC. Together with reference TRBV11-2 and TRBJ2-1, the CDR3 gives the full variable domain: EAGVAQSPRYKIIEKRQSVAFWCNPISGHATLYWYQQILGQGPKLLIQFQNNGVVDDSQLPKDRFSAERLKGVDSTLKIQPAKLEDSAVYLCASKIAVTYNEQFFGPGTRLTVL.

This clonotype turned up a few times. This sequence joins TRBV2 and TRBJ2-6; 7 bases align to TRBD1. Unmatched junction bases numbered 11, after V lost 11 bases and J lost 1 base. The CDR3 extends over 16 amino acids. Germline V gene data show CDR1 as SNHLY and CDR2 as FYNNEI. In DNA, the CDR3 is TGTGCCGGTTCAATGCAGGGGGTATCTGGGGCCAACGTCCTGACTTTC. It is translated as CAGSMQGVSGANVLTF.

Here the CDR3 reads CAGLMGAATNYGYTF. The CDR3 coding sequence is TGTGCCGGCTTGATGGGCGCAGCGACTAACTATGGCTACACCTTC. This rearrangement joins TRBV27 to TRBJ1-2; no reliable D call. The CDR3 runs to 15 residues. Germline V CDR1 and CDR2: MNHEY, SMNVEV (reference sequence). The V gene lost 11 bases and the J gene lost 0 bases, with 19 bases spanning the gap.

In this sample, this clonotype turned up a few times. The rearrangement joins TRBV25-1 to TRBJ1-4; D is uncertain. The CDR3 covers 11 residues. Germline V CDR1 and CDR2: MGHDK, SYGVNS. The V and J ends lost 10 bases and 7 bases respectively, with 10 bases between them. CDR3 nucleotide sequence: TGTGCCACCGGTGCAGGTGAAAAACTGTTTTTT. Protein: CATGAGEKLFF.

This clonotype was counted between two and nine times. The V and J genes are TRBV29-1 and TRBJ1-2, with 8 positions matching TRBD1. The CDR3 spans 9 residues. The germline V gene encodes CDR1 SQVTM and CDR2 ANQGSEA. With 3 bases clipped from V and 14 bases from J, the junction kept 2 bases outside the gene matches. DNA for the CDR3: TGCAGCGTTGACAGGGGGCCTACCTTC. Amino acids: CSVDRGPTF.

The chain employs TRBV12-3 or TRBV12-4 and TRBJ1-6; D perhaps matches TRBD1 (5 bases). V lost 5 bases and J 5 bases, leaving 13 bases between the germline ends. This CDR3 region has 15 residues. The CDR3 sequence: CASSPGARHNSPLHF. In DNA, the CDR3 is TGTGCCAGCAGTCCCGGGGCGAGACATAATTCACCCCTCCACTTT.

CDR3 protein: CSAYRTSGSYEQYF. CDR3 DNA sequence: TGCAGTGCTTATAGGACTAGCGGCTCCTACGAGCAGTACTTC. This rearrangement joins TRBV20-1 to TRBJ2-7; TRBD2 matches 10 bases. Trimming took 5 bases from V and 0 from J; bases not matched to a gene: 4. Germline-derived CDR1 and CDR2 are DFQATT and SNEGSKA (reference sequence). CDR3 length equals 14 residues.

V and J are TRBV2 and TRBJ2-3, with 7 bases aligning to TRBD2. Germline V lookup: CDR1 SNHLY, CDR2 FYNNEI. The J segment lost 0 bases and the V segment lost 3 bases, leaving 6 bases of the junction unmatched. The CDR3 loop spans 16 amino acids. The CDR3 region has the DNA TGTGCCAGCAGTGAGTTTGGGGGGGGGAGCACAGATACGCAGTATTTT. Its translation is CASSEFGGGSTDTQYF.

This clonotype has a count of ten or more. The chain employs TRBV3-1 and TRBJ2-1, with 9 bases that match TRBD2. The V gene end was trimmed by 0 bases and the J gene end by 9 bases; junction bases not matched to a gene: 3. CDR3 length: 14 residues. Germline V gene data show CDR1 as LGHDT and CDR2 as YNNKEL (reference sequence). DNA of the CDR3: TGTGCCAGCAGCCAAGATCGTAGCGGGGGTGAGCAGTTCTTC. Its protein product is CASSQDRSGGEQFF.

This chain uses TRBV14 with TRBJ2-7; 12 bases line up with TRBD2. The DNA end favors TRBJ2-1, so the J call may be wrong. CDR1 and CDR2 (germline): SGHDN, FVKESK. The CDR3 covers 16 residues. This CDR3 reads CASSHWTSGIYNEQFF. The CDR3 coding sequence is TGTGCCAGCAGCCATTGGACTAGCGGGATCTACAATGAGCAGTTCTTC.

This clonotype appeared a few times. The CDR3 loop is CSASSQADTQYF. The CDR3 nucleotides read TGCAGTGCTAGTAGTCAGGCAGATACGCAGTATTTT. The chain has TRBV20-1 and TRBJ2-3; no clear D gene. The germline V and J ends were trimmed by 3 bases and 4 bases, with 8 bases remaining between them. The CDR3 consists of 12 residues. Germline V gives CDR1 DFQATT, CDR2 SNEGSKA (reference sequence).

V gene TRBV11-2 combines with J gene TRBJ1-6; D not certain. Germline V lookup: CDR1 SGHAT, CDR2 FQNNGV. Trimming cost V 5 bases and J 10 bases, with 12 bases left between them. This CDR3 spans 13 amino acids. The CDR3 loop reads CASSPQVGSPLHF. CDR3 in DNA: TGTGCCAGCAGCCCTCAGGTGGGGTCACCCCTCCACTTT. The full variable domain, in which reference TRBV11-2 and TRBJ1-6 provide the parts outside the CDR3, is EAGVAQSPRYKIIEKRQSVAFWCNPISGHATLYWYQQILGQGPKLLIQFQNNGVVDDSQLPKDRFSAERLKGVDSTLKIQPAKLEDSAVYLCASSPQVGSPLHFGNGTRLTVT.

This clonotype was counted between two and nine times. The chain links TRBV15 to TRBJ2-7; D is possibly TRBD2 (5 bases). Germline-derived CDR1 and CDR2 are LNHNV and YYDKDF (reference sequence). The germline V and J ends were trimmed by 0 bases and 3 bases, with 15 bases remaining between them. The CDR3 totals 16 residues. CDR3: CATSRDREHIFYEQYV. CDR3 coding DNA: TGTGCCACCAGCAGAGATCGGGAACACATCTTCTACGAGCAGTACGTC.

J is TRBJ2-3 and V is TRBV9, with a tentative D call TRBD2 (6 bases). The germline V gene encodes CDR1 SGDLS and CDR2 YYNGEE. The CDR3 consists of 14 residues. The V end lost 3 bases, the J end lost 4 bases, and 12 bases lay between the germline ends. CDR3 residues: CASSARDLPDTQYF. The CDR3 DNA follows: TGTGCCAGCAGCGCTCGGGACTTGCCAGATACGCAGTATTTT.

The V and J genes are TRBV6-2 or TRBV6-3 and TRBJ2-1; no definite D call. Trimming pared 4 bases from V and 0 bases from J, leaving 10 bases between. From germline, CDR1 is MNHEY and CDR2 SVGEGT. The CDR3 totals 15 residues. DNA of the CDR3: TGTGCCAGCAGTTTGACTTCCTTCTCCTACAATGAGCAGTTCTTC. It yields the protein CASSLTSFSYNEQFF.

This chain uses TRBV4-1 with TRBJ1-4; D gene unclear. This CDR3 comprises 17 residues. Germline lookup yields CDR1 MGHRA and CDR2 YSYEKL. V lost 0 bases and J 7 bases, leaving 18 bases between the germline ends. CDR3 DNA sequence: TGCGCCAGCAGCCAAGATACCGCTCCCCCCCGAGGTGAAAAACTGTTTTTT. It yields the protein CASSQDTAPPRGEKLFF.

In its sample, this clonotype was seen a few times. The chain joins TRBV4-2 to TRBJ2-3; 7 positions agree with TRBD2. This CDR3 has 16 amino acids. CDR1 and CDR2 from the germline V gene are LGHNA and YNFKEQ. J lost 2 bases, V lost 0 bases, and 5 bases had no gene match. CDR3 DNA sequence: TGTGCCAGCAGCCAAGACCGAACTAGCGCCACAGATACGCAGTATTTT. This encodes CASSQDRTSATDTQYF.

Details on this clonotype: At one end the junction does not follow the germline gene, possibly because of a read error. The rearrangement uses TRBV3-1 and TRBJ2-1; 11 bases align to TRBD2. Germline V lookup: CDR1 LGHDT, CDR2 YNNKEL (reference sequence). This CDR3 spans 20 amino acids. In nucleotides, the CDR3 is TGTGCCAGCAGCCGCTATGCCCCAAGACTAGCGGGGACCTCCGACAATGAGCAGTTCTTC. Amino acids: CASSRYAPRLAGTSDNEQFF.

This clonotype was seen only a few times. This chain uses TRBV6-5 with TRBJ2-3; the D gene is possibly TRBD2 (5 bases). The germline V gene encodes CDR1 MNHEY and CDR2 SVGAGI. The CDR3 is made up of 15 amino acids. Trimming took 0 bases from V and 3 from J, leaving 10 bases between them. In DNA form, the CDR3 reads TGTGCCAGCAGTTACTCGGACCCGGGGACAGATACGCAGTATTTT. Protein: CASSYSDPGTDTQYF.

The chain carries TRBV5-1 and TRBJ2-4, with 8 bases fitting TRBD1. CDR1 and CDR2 (germline): SGHRS, YFSETQ. The V gene end was trimmed by 4 bases and the J gene end by 0 bases; junction bases not matched to a gene: 9. This CDR3 has 17 residues. This CDR3 is CASSKDRELLAKNIQYF. The CDR3, as DNA: TGCGCCAGCAGCAAGGACAGGGAACTTTTAGCCAAAAACATTCAGTACTTC.

The chain links TRBV7-9 to TRBJ2-7; D is perhaps TRBD2 (6 bases). Germline-derived CDR1 and CDR2 are SEHNR and FQNEAQ (reference sequence). CDR3 length equals 15 residues. V lost 4 bases and J 0 bases, leaving 13 bases between the germline ends. The CDR3 region is CASSSAPSVSYEQYF. The CDR3, as DNA: TGTGCCAGCAGCTCAGCCCCTAGCGTCTCCTACGAGCAGTACTTC.

This clonotype was seen repeatedly, ten times or more. The chain employs TRBV7-9 and TRBJ1-4; D may be TRBD1 (6 bases). Germline assignment: CDR1 SEHNR and CDR2 FQNEAQ (reference sequence). The ends were cut back, 1 base at V and 8 bases at J, with 8 bases in the middle. This CDR3 has 13 amino acids. The CDR3 bases are TGTGCCAGCAGCTTAGACAGGGCCGAAAAACTGTTTTTT. Protein product: CASSLDRAEKLFF.

This chain connects TRBV12-3 or TRBV12-4 to TRBJ2-5; TRBD1 might be the D (6 bases). Between the trimmed V and J ends, which lost 6 bases and 4 bases, there was a span of 9 bases. The CDR3 spans 12 residues. The CDR3 nucleotides are TGTGCCAGCAGGTCACAGGGAGAGACCCAGTACTTC. Encoded protein: CASRSQGETQYF.

This clonotype appeared a few times. This rearrangement joins TRBV3-1 to TRBJ2-7; possible D gene TRBD1, 5 bases. V was trimmed by 0 bases and J by 2 bases, leaving 17 bases between them. The CDR3 contains 17 residues. Per germline, CDR1 LGHDT and CDR2 YNNKEL (reference sequence). The CDR3 DNA is TGTGCCAGCAGCCAAGACTGGGGCAGGGTGGCCACCTACGAGCAGTACTTC. It translates to CASSQDWGRVATYEQYF.

The V and J genes are TRBV20-1 and TRBJ2-4, with TRBD2 matching 8 bases. The germline V gene encodes CDR1 DFQATT and CDR2 SNEGSKA (reference sequence). The CDR3 contains 14 residues. J was trimmed by 4 bases and V by 5 bases; bases with no gene match: 7. CDR3 residues: CSAGRIAGKNIQYF. DNA of the CDR3: TGCAGTGCTGGCCGTATAGCGGGGAAAAACATTCAGTACTTC.

V usage is TRBV5-1 and J usage is TRBJ2-7; D tentatively fits TRBD1 or TRBD2 (5 bases each). Looked up from germline, CDR1 is SGHRS and CDR2 is YFSETQ. V was clipped by 2 bases and J by 2 bases, with 11 bases between them. The CDR3 loop spans 14 amino acids. CDR3 in amino acids: CASSFCQGPYEQYV. The CDR3 DNA reads as TGCGCCAGCAGCTTCTGCCAGGGACCCTACGAGCAGTACGTC.

This clonotype was seen at least ten times. The V and J genes are TRBV4-2 and TRBJ2-5, with TRBD1 identical over 7 bases. Germline assignment: CDR1 LGHNA and CDR2 YNFKEQ. The CDR3 sequence is 15 residues long. V was clipped by 1 base and J by 5 bases; unmatched bases: 7. The DNA of the CDR3 is TGTGCCAGCAGCCAAGTAAGGGACAGCGCGGAGACCCAGTACTTC. It is translated as CASSQVRDSAETQYF.

This clonotype came up a few times. In DNA, the CDR3 is TGTGCCACCAGCAGAGGTCGGGGATCAAGTGAAAAACTGTTTTTT. The encoded protein is CATSRGRGSSEKLFF. The genes are TRBV15 and TRBJ1-4, with no clear D. The CDR3 is made up of 15 amino acids. Trimming cost V 1 base and J 7 bases, with 13 bases left between them. Germline V gene lookup returns CDR1 LNHNV and CDR2 YYDKDF (reference sequence). Full variable domain (remainder filled in from reference TRBV15 and TRBJ1-4): DAMVIQNPRYQVTQFGKPVTLSCSQTLNHNVMYWYQQKSSQAPKLLFHYYDKDFNNEADTPDNFQSRRPNTSFCFLDIRSPGLGDTAMYLCATSRGRGSSEKLFFGSGTQLSVL.

V and J are TRBV6-2 or TRBV6-3 and TRBJ2-3; D is uncertain. CDR1 and CDR2 (germline): MNHEY, SVGEGT. Trimming took off 9 bases at V and 3 bases at J, with 10 bases between the two ends. The CDR3 consists of 12 residues. The DNA for the CDR3 is TGTGCCAGTACAAGTTGGACAGATACGCAGTATTTT. Residues: CASTSWTDTQYF.

The chain employs TRBV20-1 and TRBJ2-4; TRBD1 matches at 8 bases. J was trimmed by 11 bases and V by 0 bases; bases with no gene match: 12. Germline V lookup: CDR1 DFQATT, CDR2 SNEGSKA (reference sequence). The CDR3 totals 15 residues. The CDR3 bases are TGCAGTGCTAGAGATAGGAGACAGGGGATTTCGCTTCAGTACTTC. Translated: CSARDRRQGISLQYF.